These T cell receptor beta chains were read from a single sample in a study of spatial heterogeneity in lung cancer. TCRdb itself ran the 5' RACE reads through MiXCR, one entry per CDR3 protein. The sample includes about 120,000 distinct CDR3 sequences, less than 15% of them seen just once. Sequences were derived from PBMCs, sampled at follow-up. The receptors stem from a male donor with early-stage non-small cell lung cancer. CDR3s include the opening cysteine and the closing phenylalanine or tryptophan. D genes are given only for firm matches. Expanded clones are given a class, and other clones once, few, many or no size at all.

v_call	clone_size	j_call	d_call	cdr3_nt	cdr3_aa
TRBV15	.	TRBJ2-1	TRBD2	TGTGCCACCAGCAGCGGCGGACTAGCGGGGGGGCATGAGCAGTTCTTC	CATSSGGLAGGHEQFF
TRBV7-2	many	TRBJ2-3	.	TGTGCCAGCAGCTTAAATCGACCGCAGGGTACGCAGTATTTT	CASSLNRPQGTQYF
TRBV3-1	few	TRBJ2-5	.	TGTGCCAGCAGCCAAGAACGAAAGACCCAGTACTTC	CASSQERKTQYF
TRBV28	.	TRBJ2-7	.	TGTGCCAGCCTTGATTTCAGTAGCTCCTACGAGCAGTACTTC	CASLDFSSSYEQYF
TRBV3-1	few	TRBJ2-3	TRBD2	TGTGCCAGCAGCCTTCAGACTAGCGGGGGGGCAACAGATACGCAGTATTTT	CASSLQTSGGATDTQYF
TRBV20-1	many	TRBJ2-7	TRBD2	TGCAGTGCTAGTCGCGGGGGGGCCGACGAGCAGTACTTC	CSASRGGADEQYF
TRBV7-9	.	TRBJ1-2	TRBD1	TGTGCCAGCAGCCCTGGGGACAGATTTAACTATGGCTACACCTTC	CASSPGDRFNYGYTF
TRBV7-2	many	TRBJ2-3	.	TGTGCCAGCAGCTCGCCCTCCCGGTCGGCAGATACGCAGTATTTT	CASSSPSRSADTQYF
TRBV2	.	TRBJ2-3	.	TGTGCCAGCAGTGGGAGCTTCATACCTAGCACAGATACGCAGTATTTT	CASSGSFIPSTDTQYF
TRBV28	.	TRBJ1-2	.	TGTGCCTGCACCCGGTCGGACTATGGCTACACCTTC	CACTRSDYGYTF
TRBV20-1	many	TRBJ1-5	TRBD1	TGCAGTGCTAGTCTCGGGGACAGTACTCAGCCCCAGCATTTT	CSASLGDSTQPQHF
TRBV28	many	TRBJ2-5	.	TGTGCCAGCAGTTTATCAGCGGCCACGATCCCTTTAGAGACCCAGTACTTC	CASSLSAATIPLETQYF
TRBV6-2/TRBV6-3	few	TRBJ2-3	TRBD1	TGTGCCAGCAGCTACAGGGGGATCACAGATACGCAGTATTTT	CASSYRGITDTQYF
TRBV2	.	TRBJ2-3	.	TGTGCCAGCAGTTGGGGCGGGGACACAGATACGCAGTATTTT	CASSWGGDTDTQYF
TRBV20-1	few	TRBJ2-7	.	TGCAGTGTCTCACCCACCGGGACACCAACTGGCGAGCAGTACTTC	CSVSPTGTPTGEQYF
TRBV20-1	many	TRBJ1-2	.	TGCAGTGTTTCACAGGGAACTAACTATGGCTACACCTTC	CSVSQGTNYGYTF
TRBV6-5	.	TRBJ1-6	TRBD1	TGTGCCAGCAGGGAGAAGGGACAGAATACGAATAATTCACCCCTCCACTTT	CASREKGQNTNNSPLHF
TRBV6-6	many	TRBJ2-2	.	TGTGCCAGCAGGATAAAGTCGGGACCGGCGAACACCGGGGAGCTGTTTTTT	CASRIKSGPANTGELFF
TRBV28	.	TRBJ2-7	.	TGTGCCAGCAGTTTCGTAGCGGCGGGTTACGAGCAGTACTTC	CASSFVAAGYEQYF
TRBV7-2	.	TRBJ2-1	TRBD1	TGTGCCAGCAGCTTTGCCCGGGACAGAATTAACAATGAGCAGTTCTTC	CASSFARDRINNEQFF